Shown below are 27 T cell receptor beta chains from a single sample sequenced in a study of blood T cells in healthy people across ages. The use of a sample-barcoded 5' primer and a J-beta primer mix characterized a second PCR of 7 to 11 cycles. TCRdb processed the 5' RACE reads anew with MiXCR; each CDR3 protein has one entry. Of approximately 1,700,000 distinct CDR3 sequences in the sample, about 39% were seen once. The sequencing sample was made of blood. Source of these receptors: a human donor in good health.

CDR3 bases: TGTGCCAGCAGCTTAATTAGCGGGGGGTTCAATGAGCAGTTCTTC. Its protein product is CASSLISGGFNEQFF. This chain connects TRBV11-3 to TRBJ2-1; TRBD2 aligns across 10 bases. Germline CDR1 and CDR2: SGHNT and YENEEA. The CDR3 is 15 amino acids. With V trimmed by 2 bases and J by 6 bases, 4 bases remained unmatched.

The rearrangement links TRBV29-1 to TRBJ2-4; D is unclear. Germline assignment: CDR1 SQVTM and CDR2 ANQGSEA. The CDR3 has 13 residues. Trimming took off 7 bases at V and 0 bases at J, with 10 bases between the two ends. The CDR3 sequence: CSAATIAKNIQYF. CDR3 DNA sequence: TGCAGCGCCGCGACCATAGCCAAAAACATTCAGTACTTC. The variable domain in full, completed from reference TRBV29-1 and TRBJ2-4, reads SAVISQKPSRDICQRGTSLTIQCQVDSQVTMMFWYRQQPGQSLTLIATANQGSEATYESGFVIDKFPISRPNLTFSTLTVSNMSPEDSSIYLCSAATIAKNIQYFGAGTRLSVL.

V and J are TRBV18 and TRBJ1-2, with D uncertain. This CDR3 spans 13 amino acids. V lost 4 bases to trimming and J lost 4 bases, with 10 bases between them. The germline V gene encodes CDR1 KGHSH and CDR2 LQKENI. CDR3 sequence: CASSREGRYGYTF. The CDR3 bases are TGTGCCAGCTCACGGGAGGGCCGCTATGGCTACACCTTC. The whole variable domain, filled in from reference TRBV18 and TRBJ1-2, reads NAGVMQNPRHLVRRRGQEARLRCSPMKGHSHVYWYRQLPEEGLKFMVYLQKENIIDESGMPKERFSAEFPKEGPSILRIQQVVRGDSAAYFCASSREGRYGYTFGSGTRLTVV.

This chain uses TRBV3-1 with TRBJ1-5; D is ambiguous. This CDR3 contains 15 residues. Germline V gene data show CDR1 as LGHDT and CDR2 as YNNKEL (reference sequence). V lost 5 bases to trimming and J lost 0 bases, with 11 bases between them. The CDR3 DNA sequence: TGTGCCAGCAGCTCAAACCCAGATAGCAATCAGCCCCAGCATTTT. As protein: CASSSNPDSNQPQHF. The full variable domain, with the rest looked up from reference TRBV3-1 and TRBJ1-5, is DTAVSQTPKYLVTQMGNDKSIKCEQNLGHDTMYWYKQDSKKFLKIMFSYNNKELIINETVPNRFSPKSPDKAHLNLHINSLELGDSAVYFCASSSNPDSNQPQHFGDGTRLSIL.

This clonotype was observed a handful of times. The junction differs from germline at one of its ends, possibly a read error. The CDR3 nucleotides are TGCGGTGCTATCCGGGAGACCCAGTACTTC. Protein: CGAIRETQYF. The chain recombines TRBV20-1 with TRBJ2-5; D remains ambiguous. Germline CDR1 reads DFQATT; CDR2 reads SNEGSKA (reference sequence). The CDR3 is 10 residues long.

The chain has TRBV7-3 and TRBJ2-5, with TRBD1 matching 10 bases. V trimming: 0 bases; J trimming: 11 bases; junction bases outside the gene matches: 9. The CDR3 totals 15 residues. CDR1 is SGHTA and CDR2 is FQGTGA in the germline V gene. The chain's CDR3 is CASSLTGQGSYGQYF. The DNA for the CDR3 is TGTGCCAGCAGCTTAACGGGACAGGGGAGTTACGGGCAGTACTTC.

This clonotype was seen only a few times. This chain connects TRBV5-5 to TRBJ2-5, with D uncertain. The CDR3 is 12 residues long. V gave up 4 bases and J gave up 4 bases, with 8 bases separating them. CDR1 is SGHKS and CDR2 is YYEKEE in the germline V gene (reference sequence). CDR3 in amino acids: CASSGSRETQYF. As DNA, the CDR3 is TGTGCCAGCAGCGGCTCACGAGAGACCCAGTACTTC.

The chain is built from TRBV10-3 and TRBJ1-5, with D perhaps TRBD1 (6 bases). Germline V CDR1 and CDR2: ENHRY, SYGVKD. The V end was cut by 1 base, the J end by 2 bases, with 12 bases between. This CDR3 is built from 16 residues. This chain's CDR3 is CAISEFTGTGNQPQHF. For the CDR3, the DNA is TGTGCCATCAGTGAGTTCACAGGGACGGGCAATCAGCCCCAGCATTTT.

This clonotype was found a few times. CDR3 sequence: CASSPRLGGAVNEQFF. CDR3 in DNA: TGTGCCAGCAGCCCCCGGCTTGGGGGGGCGGTGAATGAGCAGTTCTTC. The genes are TRBV14 and TRBJ2-1; weak D call: TRBD2 (7 bases). This CDR3 contains 16 residues. Germline V gives CDR1 SGHDN, CDR2 FVKESK. Between the trimmed V and J ends, which lost 4 bases and 7 bases, there was a span of 20 bases.

V usage is TRBV28 and J usage is TRBJ2-3, with D tentatively TRBD2 (5 bases). V lost 6 bases and J lost 3, with 13 bases in between. Per germline, CDR1 MDHEN and CDR2 SYDVKM. The CDR3 runs 14 residues. Written as DNA, the CDR3 is TGTGCCAGCAGCCCTCTAGCTGAAACAGATACGCAGTATTTT. Translated, it gives CASSPLAETDTQYF.

This clonotype was observed a handful of times. The genes are TRBV29-1 and TRBJ2-7; D may be TRBD1 (5 bases). Germline CDR1 SQVTM, CDR2 ANQGSEA. With 2 bases removed from V and 1 base from J, the gap between germline ends came to 12 bases. The length of the CDR3 is 14 residues. The CDR3 here is CSVERAGQSYEQYF. The CDR3, as DNA: TGCAGCGTTGAAAGGGCAGGGCAATCCTACGAGCAGTACTTC.

The chain links TRBV4-1 to TRBJ1-4; a weak D match, TRBD1 (6 bases). Germline CDR1 and CDR2: MGHRA and YSYEKL. The CDR3 is 14 amino acids. V lost 1 base, J lost 6 bases, and 9 bases lay in between. In DNA form, the CDR3 reads TGCGCCAGCAGCCAAGTAGGGGGGTATGAAAAACTGTTTTTT. It is translated as CASSQVGGYEKLFF.

This clonotype was seen a few times. The chain couples TRBV7-2 to TRBJ1-2; D remains unclear. CDR1 is SGHTA and CDR2 is FQGNSA in the germline V gene. V was trimmed by 5 bases and J by 10 bases, leaving 14 bases between them. The CDR3 extends over 12 amino acids. The CDR3 DNA reads TGTGCCAGCAGCAGATCATATGGCTACTACACCTTC. It specifies CASSRSYGYYTF.

The chain joins TRBV28 to TRBJ2-7; 9 bases are a match to TRBD1. The CDR3 has 16 amino acids. The germline V gene has CDR1 MDHEN and CDR2 SYDVKM. Trimming cost V 7 bases and J 7 bases; bases outside gene matches: 17. The CDR3, as DNA: TGTGCCAGCAACCACTTCCGGGACAGGGCATTTTTGGAGCAGTACTTC. It specifies CASNHFRDRAFLEQYF.

The rearrangement links TRBV6-6 to TRBJ1-2; TRBD1 might be the D (5 bases). Per the germline V gene, CDR1 is MNHNY and CDR2 is SVGAGI (reference sequence). The CDR3 consists of 14 residues. V was clipped by 0 bases and J by 8 bases, with 13 bases between them. The CDR3: CASSYSETAGGYTF. DNA of the CDR3: TGTGCCAGCAGTTACTCGGAGACCGCAGGGGGCTACACCTTC.

This clonotype was seen a few times. This sequence joins TRBV7-8 and TRBJ2-7; maybe TRBD2 (6 bases). V was pared by 5 bases and J by 4 bases, with 18 bases between. The CDR3 runs 15 residues. CDR1 and CDR2 (germline): SGHVS, FQNEAQ. The CDR3 sequence: CASSRRAGNVYEQYF. The CDR3 nucleotides read TGTGCCAGCAGCCGGAGGGCGGGAAACGTGTACGAGCAGTACTTC.

This clonotype appeared a few times. The chain's CDR3 is CASSSRDISYEQYF. The CDR3, as DNA: TGTGCCAGCAGCTCCCGGGACATCTCCTACGAGCAGTACTTC. V gene TRBV11-2 combines with J gene TRBJ2-7, with D possibly TRBD1 on 6 matching bases. This CDR3 spans 14 amino acids. Trimming shortened V by 4 bases and J by 0 bases, and 10 bases separated the two germline ends. Per germline, CDR1 SGHAT and CDR2 FQNNGV. The whole variable domain, remainder taken from reference TRBV11-2 and TRBJ2-7, is EAGVAQSPRYKIIEKRQSVAFWCNPISGHATLYWYQQILGQGPKLLIQFQNNGVVDDSQLPKDRFSAERLKGVDSTLKIQPAKLEDSAVYLCASSSRDISYEQYFGPGTRLTVT.

Only a few counts were recorded for this clonotype. The chain recombines TRBV5-6 with TRBJ2-1, with 11 nucleotides matching TRBD2. The CDR3 has 17 residues. Trimming at V came to 5 bases and at J to 9 bases, leaving 16 bases not matched to a gene. Germline V gene sequence: CDR1 SGHDT, CDR2 YYEEEE. The CDR3 protein is CASRVRWRLAGGSEQFF. The CDR3 DNA reads as TGTGCCAGCAGGGTCAGGTGGCGTCTAGCGGGGGGCAGTGAGCAGTTCTTC.

V usage is TRBV13 and J usage is TRBJ2-7; possibly TRBD1 or TRBD2 for D (5 bases each). Looked up from germline, CDR1 is PRHDT and CDR2 is FYEKMQ (reference sequence). Deletions cut 5 bases from V and 2 bases from J, with 16 bases between. The CDR3 is made up of 15 amino acids. For the CDR3, the DNA is TGTGCCAGCAGCCCCAATCCGGGACGTCCCTACGAGCAGTACTTC. It codes for CASSPNPGRPYEQYF.

This sequence joins TRBV2 and TRBJ2-6; 8 bases line up with TRBD2. After removal of 6 bases from V and 0 bases from J, the junction contained 4 bases not matched to a gene. The CDR3 has 16 amino acids. CDR1 and CDR2 (germline): SNHLY, FYNNEI. The CDR3: CASRAGTSSGANVLTF. DNA of the CDR3: TGTGCCAGCAGAGCCGGGACTAGCTCTGGGGCCAACGTCCTGACTTTC.

The rearrangement uses TRBV12-3 or TRBV12-4 and TRBJ1-1, with a weak D call TRBD1 (6 bases). The CDR3 runs to 13 residues. The ends were cut back, 9 bases at V and 4 bases at J, with 15 bases in the middle. CDR3 protein: CASSRTDGTEAFF. The CDR3 DNA follows: TGTGCCAGTTCAAGGACAGATGGCACTGAAGCTTTCTTT.

This clonotype occurred many times. The genes are TRBV20-1 and TRBJ1-2, with D perhaps TRBD1 (6 bases). The CDR3 spans 13 residues. The germline V gene has CDR1 DFQATT and CDR2 SNEGSKA (reference sequence). Trimming shortened V by 5 bases and J by 3 bases, and 13 bases separated the two germline ends. CDR3 in DNA: TGCAGTGCTCGCCGGGGACATTACTATGGCTACACCTTC. Translated, it gives CSARRGHYYGYTF.

This clonotype was seen a few times. The chain joins TRBV18 to TRBJ1-2; the D is unclear. The CDR3 length is 17 residues. CDR1 KGHSH and CDR2 LQKENI come from the germline V gene. Trimming removed 6 bases from V and 0 bases from J, with 20 bases in between. This CDR3 is CASSHPIKRRTNYGYTF. The CDR3 region has the DNA TGTGCCAGCTCGCACCCAATCAAACGTCGAACTAACTATGGCTACACCTTC.

This clonotype has only a few counts. The chain links TRBV6-2 or TRBV6-3 to TRBJ2-1; D call uncertain. Germline V lookup: CDR1 MNHEY, CDR2 SVGEGT. The CDR3 is 12 amino acids. Trimming removed 0 bases at V and 12 bases at J, with 9 bases between. The CDR3 here is CASSYSRVPQFF. The CDR3, as DNA: TGTGCCAGCAGTTACTCACGGGTACCGCAGTTCTTC.

The CDR3: CSASRGTSNEQFF. Written as DNA, the CDR3 is TGCAGTGCTAGTAGGGGGACTAGCAATGAGCAGTTCTTC. The chain has TRBV20-1 and TRBJ2-1; TRBD2 agrees at 8 bases. Trimming removed 3 bases from V and 6 bases from J; junction bases left unmatched: 4. The germline V gene has CDR1 DFQATT and CDR2 SNEGSKA (reference sequence). This CDR3 contains 13 residues.

This chain uses TRBV13 with TRBJ2-2; 9 nucleotides line up with TRBD1. Germline V CDR1 and CDR2: PRHDT, FYEKMQ (reference sequence). The CDR3 totals 16 residues. V lost 6 bases, J lost 5 bases, and 10 bases stayed unmatched. This CDR3 is CASSPEQGAQTGELFF. CDR3 coding DNA: TGTGCCAGCAGTCCTGAACAGGGGGCTCAGACCGGGGAGCTGTTTTTT.

The J gene is TRBJ1-2, the V gene TRBV4-2; no clear D gene. The V gene's germline CDR1 is LGHNA and CDR2 YNFKEQ. This CDR3 contains 12 residues. V was trimmed by 0 bases and J by 7 bases, leaving 6 bases between them. Written as DNA, the CDR3 is TGTGCCAGCAGCCAAGACGGGAGTGGCTACACCTTC. This sequence encodes CASSQDGSGYTF.